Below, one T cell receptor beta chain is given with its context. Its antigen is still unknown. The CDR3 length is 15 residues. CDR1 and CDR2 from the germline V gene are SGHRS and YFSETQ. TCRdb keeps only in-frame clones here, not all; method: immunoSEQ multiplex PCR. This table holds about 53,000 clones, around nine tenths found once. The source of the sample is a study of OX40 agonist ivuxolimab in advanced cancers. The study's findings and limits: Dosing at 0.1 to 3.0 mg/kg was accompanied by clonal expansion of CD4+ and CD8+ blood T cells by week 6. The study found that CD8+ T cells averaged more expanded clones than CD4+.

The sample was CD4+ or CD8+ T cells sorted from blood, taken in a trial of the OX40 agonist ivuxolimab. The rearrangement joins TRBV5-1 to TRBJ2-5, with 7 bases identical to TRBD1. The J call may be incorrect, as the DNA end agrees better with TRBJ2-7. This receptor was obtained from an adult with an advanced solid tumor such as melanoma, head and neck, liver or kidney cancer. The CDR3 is CASSTNEGQSYEQYF. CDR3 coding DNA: TGCGCCAGCAGCACCAATGAGGGACAGAGCTACGAGCAGTACTTC.